What follows are 8 T cell receptor beta chains derived from one specimen sequenced in a study of Ad26.COV2.S vaccination and SARS-CoV-2 variants. As for treatment: over 15 received Ad26.COV2.S at low or high dose, single or two shots; several received placebo; per-sample allocation not given. Samples analyzed were those drawn on day 63 after the first vaccine or placebo injection. Only in-frame clones appear in the TCRdb table, and some are missing; sequencing was by immunoSEQ multiplex PCR. The profile covers 380,000 or so clones, with 88% appearing a single time and 6.4% taken by the ten largest. The source material was peripheral blood, sampled in a trial of Ad26.COV2.S vaccine versus placebo. The receptors were sampled from a person aged 18-65 years who received the Ad26.COV2.S COVID-19 vaccine or a placebo.

This sequence joins TRBV7-3 and TRBJ2-7; no firm D call. CDR3 length: 15 amino acids. V shed 0 bases and J shed 5 bases, with 14 bases lying between them. Germline assignment: CDR1 SGHTA and CDR2 FQGTGA. The CDR3 DNA is TGTGCCAGCAGCTTAACGTCCCAGTACGGCGACGAGCAGTACTTC. This encodes CASSLTSQYGDEQYF.

This chain joins TRBV7-3 and TRBJ2-5; 8 nucleotides agree with TRBD2. The J segment lost 2 bases and the V segment lost 3 bases, leaving 2 bases of the junction unmatched. Germline V gives CDR1 SGHTA, CDR2 FQGTGA. The CDR3 runs to 14 residues. The CDR3 spells CASSFQRGQETQYF. The CDR3 DNA sequence: TGTGCCAGCAGCTTTCAGCGGGGGCAAGAGACCCAGTACTTC.

The CDR3 here is CASSHRQGLYTIYF. CDR3 nucleotides: TGTGCCAGCAGCCATCGACAGGGACTGTACACCATATATTTT. This rearrangement joins TRBV3-1 (or the pseudogene TRBV3-2) to TRBJ1-3; 7 bases are shared with TRBD1. The CDR3 loop spans 14 amino acids. Germline loops: CDR1 LGHDT, CDR2 YNNKEL (reference sequence). V gave up 3 bases and J gave up 8 bases; unmatched junction bases: 7.

The chain recombines TRBV27 with TRBJ2-1, with 9 bases matching TRBD1. Per germline, CDR1 MNHEY and CDR2 SMNVEV (reference sequence). V gave up 3 bases and J gave up 4 bases; unmatched junction bases: 1. The CDR3 runs 14 residues. The chain's CDR3 is CASSLDRGYNEQFF. For the CDR3, the DNA is TGTGCCAGCAGTTTGGACAGGGGATACAATGAGCAGTTCTTC.

The CDR3 here is CASSIEGTVDSAPLHF. The CDR3 nucleotides are TGTGCCAGTAGTATAGAAGGGACAGTCGACTCCGCACCCCTCCACTTT. The V and J genes are TRBV19 and TRBJ1-6; 7 nucleotides line up with TRBD1. Germline V lookup: CDR1 LNHDA, CDR2 SQIVND (reference sequence). This CDR3 comprises 16 residues. The V gene end was trimmed by 0 bases and the J gene end by 11 bases; junction bases not matched to a gene: 10.

The genes are TRBV19 and TRBJ2-2; D is perhaps TRBD2 (5 bases). CDR3 length: 15 amino acids. CDR1 is LNHDA, CDR2 SQIVND, per germline (reference sequence). Trimming took 7 bases from V and 1 from J, leaving 13 bases between them. The CDR3 loop is CASITGAVNTGELFF. The DNA of the CDR3 is TGTGCCAGTATAACTGGAGCGGTGAACACCGGGGAGCTGTTTTTT.

This clone was seen only a few times. The J gene is TRBJ1-5, the V gene TRBV7-9; no clear D gene. Germline-derived CDR1 and CDR2 are SEHNR and FQNEAQ (reference sequence). The CDR3 has 14 residues. The V end lost 0 bases, the J end lost 2 bases, and 5 bases lay between the germline ends. CDR3 protein: CASSLATGNQPQHF. In DNA, the CDR3 is TGTGCCAGCAGCTTAGCGACGGGCAATCAGCCCCAGCATTTT.

This clone has only a few counts. The chain recombines TRBV5-4 with TRBJ2-2; D assignment may be TRBD1 or TRBD2 (6 bases each). CDR1 SGHNT and CDR2 YYREEE come from the germline V gene (reference sequence). The CDR3 is 15 amino acids. Trimming shortened V by 2 bases and J by 6 bases, and 14 bases separated the two germline ends. The CDR3 DNA reads as TGTGCCAGCAGCTTCTGGCAGGGGAGGTCCGGGGAGCTGTTTTTT. This encodes CASSFWQGRSGELFF.